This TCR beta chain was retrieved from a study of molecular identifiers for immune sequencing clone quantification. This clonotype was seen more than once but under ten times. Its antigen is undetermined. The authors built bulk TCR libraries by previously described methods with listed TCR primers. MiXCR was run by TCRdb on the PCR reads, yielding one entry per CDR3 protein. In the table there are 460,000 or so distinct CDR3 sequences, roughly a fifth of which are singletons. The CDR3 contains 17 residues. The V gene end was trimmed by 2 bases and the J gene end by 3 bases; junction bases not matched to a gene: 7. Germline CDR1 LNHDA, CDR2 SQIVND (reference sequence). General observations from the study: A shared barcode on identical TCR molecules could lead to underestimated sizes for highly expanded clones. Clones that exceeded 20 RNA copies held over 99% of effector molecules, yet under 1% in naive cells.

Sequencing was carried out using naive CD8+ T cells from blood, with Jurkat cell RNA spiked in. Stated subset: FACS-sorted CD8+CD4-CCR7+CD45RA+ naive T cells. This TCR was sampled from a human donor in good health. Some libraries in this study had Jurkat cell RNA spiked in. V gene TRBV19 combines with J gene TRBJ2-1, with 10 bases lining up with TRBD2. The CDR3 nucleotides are TGTGCCAGTAGTATATCCGTGGGACTAGCGATCTACAATGAGCAGTTCTTC. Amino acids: CASSISVGLAIYNEQFF.